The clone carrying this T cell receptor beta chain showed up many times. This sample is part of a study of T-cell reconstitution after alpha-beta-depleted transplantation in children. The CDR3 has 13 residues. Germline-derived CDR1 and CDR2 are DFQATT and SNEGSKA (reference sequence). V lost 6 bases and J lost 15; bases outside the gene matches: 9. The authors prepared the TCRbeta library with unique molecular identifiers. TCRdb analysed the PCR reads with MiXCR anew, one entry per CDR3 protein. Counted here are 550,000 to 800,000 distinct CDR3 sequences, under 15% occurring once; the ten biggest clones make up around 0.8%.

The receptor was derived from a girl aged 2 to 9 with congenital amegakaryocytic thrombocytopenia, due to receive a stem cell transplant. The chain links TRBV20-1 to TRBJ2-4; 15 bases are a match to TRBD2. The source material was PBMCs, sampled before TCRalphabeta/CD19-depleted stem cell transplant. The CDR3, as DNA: TGCAGTGCCCGGACTAGCGGGGGGGATCCGGGGTACTTC. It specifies CSARTSGGDPGYF.